This T cell receptor (beta chain) comes out of a study of blood T cell repertoires in COVID-19. Study background: Whether acute or convalescent, the COVID-19 samples came from the United States, Italy and Spain. T cells, B-cell-depleted T cells, or PBMCs provided the cDNA or gDNA that served as material.

Authors' methods: Nucleated cell counts were estimated from reference gene primer amplification. This table comes from immunoSEQ multiplex PCR, and its TCRdb copy is limited to in-frame clones, with some not included. D and trimming come from the DNA, and the V and J calls and clone size come from that table. The sample yields roughly 69,000 clones, roughly three quarters seen once. Germline V gene sequence: CDR1 LGHNA, CDR2 YNFKEQ. The CDR3 has 15 residues. Trimming stripped 0 bases from V and 6 bases from J, with 12 bases between. The clonotype originates from a woman between 45 and 60 years old with acute or convalescent COVID-19. The rearrangement joins TRBV4-2 to TRBJ2-1; perhaps TRBD2 as D (5 bases). The sequenced material came from peripheral blood. For the CDR3, the DNA is TGTGCCAGCAGCCAAGATGTGGGCGGGTTCAATGAGCAGTTCTTC. Residues: CASSQDVGGFNEQFF.